These 32 T cell receptor beta chains came from one sample sequenced in a study of shared clonotypes between healthy human individuals. CD45RO-negative, CCR7-positively selected cells formed the naive CD8 fraction, excluding terminally differentiated effector memory CD45RA+ cells. The method was immunoSEQ multiplex PCR; TCRdb's version includes in-frame clones alone and lacks a portion of them. The sample yields some 1,900,000 clones, about 94% seen once. Material for sequencing was naive CD8+ T cells sorted from blood. The receptors shown here come from a man between 18 and 35 years old in good health.

The V and J genes are TRBV10-3 and TRBJ2-3; 9 bases map to TRBD2. The CDR3 is 14 amino acids. From germline, CDR1 is ENHRY and CDR2 SYGVKD. Unmatched junction bases numbered 6, after V lost 7 bases and J lost 4 bases. DNA of the CDR3: TGTGCCATCAAGGGCGGGGGGGCCCCAGATACGCAGTATTTT. The encoded protein is CAIKGGGAPDTQYF.

The rearrangement joins TRBV5-1 to TRBJ2-5; D is perhaps TRBD2 (5 bases). V dropped 1 base and J dropped 3 bases, with 10 bases sitting between them. The CDR3 consists of 14 residues. From germline, CDR1 is SGHRS and CDR2 YFSETQ. CDR3 in amino acids: CASSLLEREETQYF. The DNA for the CDR3 is TGCGCCAGCAGCTTGTTAGAGAGGGAAGAGACCCAGTACTTC.

The CDR3 sequence is CSVEGRERHEQYF. CDR3 sequence (DNA): TGCAGCGTTGAGGGCAGGGAACGTCACGAGCAGTACTTC. This sequence joins TRBV29-1 and TRBJ2-7; TRBD1 might be the D (5 bases). From germline, CDR1 is SQVTM and CDR2 ANQGSEA. The CDR3 length is 13 residues. V was shortened by 3 bases and J by 5 bases, with 14 bases between the two germline ends.

The rearrangement links TRBV7-8 to TRBJ2-1, with D perhaps matching TRBD2 (6 bases). Germline assignment: CDR1 SGHVS and CDR2 FQNEAQ. Trimming took 4 bases from V and 4 from J, leaving 14 bases between them. The CDR3 contains 15 residues. CDR3 loop: CASSSDRAGYNEQFF. The CDR3 coding sequence is TGTGCCAGCAGCTCCGATCGGGCGGGGTACAATGAGCAGTTCTTC.

This clone was observed once. The V call is TRBV4-1, the J call TRBJ2-7, with D unresolved. In germline, CDR1 is MGHRA, CDR2 YSYEKL. The CDR3 spans 16 residues. Trimming cost V 0 bases and J 1 base, with 13 bases left between them. In DNA form, the CDR3 reads TGCGCCAGCAGCCAAGAATGGGCCAGCGAATCCTACGAGCAGTACTTC. The encoded protein is CASSQEWASESYEQYF.

This chain joins TRBV18 and TRBJ1-2, with unresolved D. The CDR3 spans 16 residues. Looked up from germline, CDR1 is KGHSH and CDR2 is LQKENI. Deletions cut 1 base from V and 8 bases from J, with 20 bases between. In nucleotides, the CDR3 is TGTGCCAGCTCACCACGTACCGAGGGTTATGGGTCGGGCTACACCTTC. Protein sequence: CASSPRTEGYGSGYTF.

The chain has TRBV11-2 and TRBJ2-6, with D unresolved. CDR1 is SGHAT, CDR2 FQNNGV, per germline. The CDR3 consists of 15 residues. V was pared by 3 bases and J by 1 base, with 7 bases between. The CDR3 nucleotides read TGTGCCAGCAGCTTCCAGTTTTCTGGGGCCAACGTCCTGACTTTC. Translated: CASSFQFSGANVLTF.

V usage is TRBV19 and J usage is TRBJ1-4; tentatively, D is TRBD1 (5 bases). The CDR3 has 17 residues. From germline, CDR1 is LNHDA and CDR2 SQIVND (reference sequence). Trimming cost V 5 bases and J 7 bases, with 23 bases left between them. This CDR3 is CASSPTLPSGRSEKLFF. CDR3 DNA sequence: TGTGCCAGTAGTCCAACCCTCCCGTCAGGGCGGAGTGAAAAACTGTTTTTT. Using reference TRBV19 and TRBJ1-4 for the parts outside the CDR3, the full variable domain is DGGITQSPKYLFRKEGQNVTLSCEQNLNHDAMYWYRQDPGQGLRLIYYSQIVNDFQKGDIAEGYSVSREKKESFPLTVTSAQKNPTAFYLCASSPTLPSGRSEKLFFGSGTQLSVL.

The rearrangement links TRBV9 to TRBJ1-5, with TRBD1 matching over 7 bases. Trimming at V came to 4 bases and at J to 4 bases, leaving 5 bases not matched to a gene. The CDR3 contains 14 residues. CDR1 SGDLS and CDR2 YYNGEE come from the germline V gene. CDR3 sequence: CASSPQGDNQPQHF. In DNA, the CDR3 is TGTGCCAGCAGCCCCCAGGGGGATAATCAGCCCCAGCATTTT.

V gene TRBV15 combines with J gene TRBJ1-1; perhaps TRBD1 as D (5 bases). In germline, CDR1 is LNHNV, CDR2 YYDKDF (reference sequence). The CDR3 has 16 residues. Trimming removed 0 bases from V and 3 bases from J, with 14 bases in between. CDR3 bases: TGTGCCACCAGCAGAGATCCCCAGGGCAGGGACACTGAAGCTTTCTTT. It specifies CATSRDPQGRDTEAFF.

J is TRBJ2-1 and V is TRBV7-8; D uncertain. The V and J ends lost 1 base and 4 bases respectively, with 5 bases between them. Germline V gives CDR1 SGHVS, CDR2 FQNEAQ. The CDR3 sequence is 13 residues long. CDR3 sequence reads: CASSLEQYNEQFF. The CDR3 nucleotides read TGTGCCAGCAGCTTAGAACAGTACAATGAGCAGTTCTTC.

The chain couples TRBV5-1 to TRBJ2-7, with D perhaps matching TRBD1 (6 bases). The CDR3 is made up of 14 amino acids. V dropped 0 bases and J dropped 5 bases, with 12 bases sitting between them. Germline CDR1 SGHRS, CDR2 YFSETQ. The CDR3 reads CASSLDRDLHEQYF. For the CDR3, the DNA is TGCGCCAGCAGCTTGGACAGGGACCTACACGAGCAGTACTTC.

The J gene is TRBJ1-6, the V gene TRBV13; the D is unclear. The CDR3 loop spans 14 amino acids. Germline CDR1 reads PRHDT; CDR2 reads FYEKMQ (reference sequence). Trimming stripped 0 bases from V and 8 bases from J, with 8 bases between. The CDR3 loop reads CASSLGIGDSPLHF. The CDR3 DNA reads TGTGCCAGCAGCTTAGGTATCGGGGATTCACCCCTCCACTTT.

DNA of the CDR3: TGTGCCAGCTCGCCTGAAATCGGGGGCACAGATACGCAGTATTTT. Translated: CASSPEIGGTDTQYF. V and J are TRBV18 and TRBJ2-3; a weak D match, TRBD2 (5 bases). With 6 bases removed from V and 1 base from J, the gap between germline ends came to 14 bases. The CDR3 contains 15 residues. Germline CDR1 and CDR2: KGHSH and LQKENI.

The V gene is TRBV5-6, the J gene TRBJ1-2; D unclear. The CDR3 totals 15 residues. Trimming shortened V by 2 bases and J by 2 bases, and 13 bases separated the two germline ends. Germline assignment: CDR1 SGHDT and CDR2 YYEEEE. This CDR3 is CASSLGEAGNYGYTF. The CDR3, as DNA: TGTGCCAGCAGCTTAGGCGAAGCGGGAAACTATGGCTACACCTTC. The entire variable domain, with the rest obtained from reference TRBV5-6 and TRBJ1-2, is as follows: DAGVTQSPTHLIKTRGQQVTLRCSPKSGHDTVSWYQQALGQGPQFIFQYYEEEERQRGNFPDRFSGHQFPNYSSELNVNALLLGDSALYLCASSLGEAGNYGYTFGSGTRLTVV.

This rearrangement joins TRBV29-1 to TRBJ2-3, with D unresolved. The CDR3 runs to 13 residues. Germline-derived CDR1 and CDR2 are SQVTM and ANQGSEA. V lost 8 bases and J 0 bases, leaving 12 bases between the germline ends. The CDR3 coding sequence is TGCAGCCCTTGGGTGTTGAGCACAGATACGCAGTATTTT. Translating it yields CSPWVLSTDTQYF.

The chain recombines TRBV6-4 with TRBJ1-1, with 11 bases aligning to TRBD1. Unmatched junction bases numbered 3, after V lost 7 bases and J lost 5 bases. The CDR3 length is 13 residues. Germline CDR1 MRHNA, CDR2 SNTAGT. CDR3 in DNA: TGTGCCAGCACCGGGACAGGGGGTACTGAAGCTTTCTTT. Translating it yields CASTGTGGTEAFF.

Regarding this clone: The sample contains more than one DNA sequence encoding this CDR3. The V call is TRBV5-4, the J call TRBJ2-7; a weak D match, TRBD1 (5 bases). This CDR3 has 13 residues. V lost 2 bases and J lost 1, with 7 bases in between. Germline CDR1 is SGHNT and CDR2 is YYREEE (reference sequence). CDR3 bases: TGTGCCAGCAGCTTCGACAGATCCTACGAGCAGTACTTC. It translates to CASSFDRSYEQYF.

The CDR3 sequence is CASSSWTAGANVLTF. CDR3 in DNA: TGTGCCAGCAGCTCCTGGACGGCTGGGGCCAACGTCCTGACTTTC. This chain connects TRBV5-6 to TRBJ2-6; D gene uncertain. The V end lost 3 bases, the J end lost 2 bases, and 9 bases lay between the germline ends. The CDR3 is made up of 15 amino acids. Looked up from germline, CDR1 is SGHDT and CDR2 is YYEEEE.

In its sample, this clone was seen once. V usage is TRBV6-1 and J usage is TRBJ2-7, with D unclear. Germline V gene sequence: CDR1 MNHNS, CDR2 SASEGT. The CDR3 totals 15 residues. Between the trimmed V and J ends, which lost 2 bases and 2 bases, there was a span of 13 bases. CDR3 sequence: CASSELIGPTYEQYF. Here the CDR3 DNA reads TGTGCCAGCAGTGAATTGATAGGACCCACCTACGAGCAGTACTTC.

This clone was recorded only once. The DNA for the CDR3 is TGTGCCACCAGCAGATCCACGCGGGGGGGCTCCTACGAGCAGTACTTC. The encoded protein is CATSRSTRGGSYEQYF. The genes are TRBV15 and TRBJ2-7, with 9 bases matching TRBD2. The CDR3 is made up of 16 amino acids. Trimming cost V 2 bases and J 0 bases; bases outside gene matches: 5. Germline loops: CDR1 LNHNV, CDR2 YYDKDF (reference sequence).

The rearrangement links TRBV7-6 to TRBJ2-7; a possible D gene is TRBD1 (6 bases). Germline V lookup: CDR1 SGHVS, CDR2 FNYEAQ. The CDR3 runs 14 residues. Trimming pared 0 bases from V and 4 bases from J, leaving 10 bases between. CDR3 nucleotide sequence: TGTGCCAGCAGCTTAGCGTCAGGGGAGTACGAGCAGTACTTC. It specifies CASSLASGEYEQYF.

The sample holds one count of this clone. V usage is TRBV7-9 and J usage is TRBJ2-5, with TRBD1 as a possible D gene (5 bases). The CDR3 runs to 14 residues. The V end was cut by 4 bases, the J end by 1 base, with 10 bases between. Germline V gene data show CDR1 as SEHNR and CDR2 as FQNEAQ (reference sequence). CDR3 nucleotides: TGTGCCAGCAGCTCCTTCACAGGCCAAGAGACCCAGTACTTC. This sequence encodes CASSSFTGQETQYF.

This sequence joins TRBV7-9 and TRBJ2-2; TRBD2 might be the D (6 bases). Germline V gene lookup returns CDR1 SEHNR and CDR2 FQNEAQ (reference sequence). The V end was cut by 5 bases, the J end by 5 bases, with 18 bases between. This CDR3 comprises 16 residues. The CDR3 coding sequence is TGTGCCAGCAGCCTTTTCACGGGAGTATGGACCGGGGAGCTGTTTTTT. Its protein product is CASSLFTGVWTGELFF.

This chain uses TRBV4-1 with TRBJ1-1; TRBD1 matches at 7 bases. Germline values: CDR1 MGHRA, CDR2 YSYEKL. The CDR3 has 15 residues. Losses at the gene ends were 2 bases for V and 5 bases for J; bases not matched to a gene: 8. CDR3 sequence (DNA): TGCGCCAGCAGCCAACCCGGGACAGCAGATACTGAAGCTTTCTTT. Translating it yields CASSQPGTADTEAFF.

The genes are TRBV9 and TRBJ1-5, with a weak D call TRBD1 (5 bases). The CDR3 consists of 14 residues. V was shortened by 1 base and J by 7 bases, with 12 bases between the two germline ends. Per germline, CDR1 SGDLS and CDR2 YYNGEE. The CDR3 nucleotides read TGTGCCAGCAGCGTAATGGGGGACGGACAGCCCCAGCATTTT. It codes for CASSVMGDGQPQHF.

Details on this clone: The same CDR3 arises from other DNA sequences in this sample as well. This chain joins TRBV29-1 and TRBJ1-1; D unresolved. Trimming pared 6 bases from V and 4 bases from J, leaving 9 bases between. The CDR3 runs 11 residues. Germline lookup yields CDR1 SQVTM and CDR2 ANQGSEA. The CDR3 coding sequence is TGCAGCGTCCCAGTCGGCACTGAAGCTTTCTTT. This codes for CSVPVGTEAFF.

V and J are TRBV6-1 and TRBJ2-7; 8 nucleotides match TRBD2. CDR3 length: 17 residues. Losses at the gene ends were 1 base for V and 0 bases for J; bases not matched to a gene: 8. CDR1 MNHNS and CDR2 SASEGT come from the germline V gene. This CDR3 is CASSEDLTGTSSYEQYF. The CDR3 DNA reads TGTGCCAGCAGTGAAGATTTGACCGGGACTAGCTCCTACGAGCAGTACTTC.

As concerns this clone: Other DNA sequences from this sample encode an identical CDR3 as well. V gene TRBV11-2 combines with J gene TRBJ1-2; no reliable D call. From germline, CDR1 is SGHAT and CDR2 FQNNGV. V lost 3 bases and J lost 0, with 8 bases in between. The CDR3 has 14 residues. The CDR3 nucleotides read TGTGCCAGCAGCTTCTCGGGGTCTAACTATGGCTACACCTTC. It is translated as CASSFSGSNYGYTF.

The chain has TRBV7-6 and TRBJ2-7; D is unclear. V lost 1 base and J lost 9, with 22 bases in between. Germline CDR1 and CDR2: SGHVS and FNYEAQ. The CDR3 totals 16 residues. The CDR3 protein is CASSLEAIQRGDRQYF. CDR3 in DNA: TGTGCCAGCAGCTTAGAGGCGATACAGCGCGGAGACCGGCAGTACTTC. Full variable domain (rest looked up from reference TRBV7-6 and TRBJ2-7): GAGVSQSPRYKVTKRGQDVALRCDPISGHVSLYWYRQALGQGPEFLTYFNYEAQQDKSGLPNDRFSAERPEGSISTLTIQRTEQRDSAMYRCASSLEAIQRGDRQYFGPGTRLTVT.

The chain joins TRBV27 to TRBJ2-3; 11 bases line up with TRBD2. V trimming: 5 bases; J trimming: 3 bases; junction bases outside the gene matches: 7. Germline loops: CDR1 MNHEY, CDR2 SMNVEV (reference sequence). CDR3 length: 16 residues. CDR3 DNA sequence: TGTGCCAGCAGTCAATTGGGACTAGCGGTAACAGATACGCAGTATTTT. It is translated as CASSQLGLAVTDTQYF.

V and J are TRBV27 and TRBJ2-7; the D gene is possibly TRBD1 (5 bases). CDR1 is MNHEY and CDR2 is SMNVEV in the germline V gene (reference sequence). The CDR3 has 12 residues. Trimming cost V 5 bases and J 5 bases, with 10 bases left between them. CDR3 DNA sequence: TGTGCCAGCAGTGACAGTTTGGACGAGCAGTACTTC. Translation: CASSDSLDEQYF.